What follows is one T cell receptor beta chain and its context. This entry is derived from a study of blood T cell repertoires in COVID-19. Study as a whole: Both acute and convalescent COVID-19 samples were obtained from the United States, Italy and Spain. Sample material is recorded as cDNA or gDNA derived from T cells, B-cell-depleted T cells, or PBMCs.

In the original processing: Reference gene primer amplification yielded estimated nucleated cell counts. The data were produced by immunoSEQ multiplex PCR, yet TCRdb's version contains in-frame clones alone and is incomplete. V and J calls and clone size come straight from that table; D and trimming were deduced from the DNA. The data hold approximately 150,000 clones, with around 85% observed a single time. V was trimmed by 6 bases and J by 2 bases, leaving 19 bases between them. The length of the CDR3 is 15 residues. Germline lookup yields CDR1 SQVTM and CDR2 ANQGSEA. Sequencing input: peripheral blood. V usage is TRBV29-1 and J usage is TRBJ1-2; perhaps TRBD1 as D (6 bases). The clonotype was recovered from a human donor in a cohort sampled during active COVID-19. The CDR3 DNA reads as TGCAGCGTCCGAGAGAGGACGGACAGAAACTATGGCTACACCTTC. This encodes CSVRERTDRNYGYTF.